This is a list of T cell receptor beta chains from one sample in a study of T cell responses to AZD1222 COVID-19 vaccine. The data were produced by immunoSEQ multiplex PCR, yet TCRdb's version contains in-frame clones alone and is incomplete. The sample consists of around 160,000 clones, roughly nine tenths of them appearing once. The sequencing here drew on peripheral blood, taken on day 0 of AZD1222 vaccination. Receptors were obtained from an adult in good health. The CDR3 runs from the conserved cysteine through the conserved F or W. The D gene is left open where the match is weak. Only some rows state a clone size, as once, few, many or a class for expanded clones.

J	size	V	D	DNA	CDR3
TRBJ2-1	-	TRBV4-2	-	TGTGCCAGCAGCCCTTGGGGCGTTAATGAGCAGTTCTTC	CASSPWGVNEQFF
TRBJ1-5	-	TRBV9	-	TGTGCCAGCAGCTCGCAGGACAGCCCTTTAGTGCCCCAGCATTTT	CASSSQDSPLVPQHF
TRBJ2-2	-	TRBV6-6	TRBD2	TGTGCCAGCAGGACTAGCGGGAGGGCCACCGGGGAGCTGTTTTTT	CASRTSGRATGELFF
TRBJ1-1	-	TRBV19	-	TGTGCCAGTAGTGGGAGGGGTAAGCGAACTGAAGCTTTCTTT	CASSGRGKRTEAFF
TRBJ2-1	-	TRBV2	-	TGTGCCAGCACCATAATAAGTGAGCAGTTCTTC	CASTIISEQFF
TRBJ2-5	once	TRBV4-2	-	TGTGCCAGCAGCCCCCGGGCGGGGACGTACCAAGAGACCCAGTACTTC	CASSPRAGTYQETQYF
TRBJ1-4	-	TRBV11-2	-	TGTGCCAGCAGCTTGCCAGGGCTTAATGAAAAACTGTTTTTT	CASSLPGLNEKLFF
TRBJ2-7	-	TRBV29-1	TRBD2	TGCAGCGCAAAACTAGCGGGAGGGATCGACTACGAGCAGTACTTC	CSAKLAGGIDYEQYF
TRBJ1-2	-	TRBV7-2	-	TGTGCCAGCAGCTTAGGAATTCGTTACAGTCTTAACTATGGCTACACCTTC	CASSLGIRYSLNYGYTF
TRBJ2-3	-	TRBV28	-	TGTGCCAGCAGTACCGCCGGGGACTTTACAGATACGCAGTATTTT	CASSTAGDFTDTQYF
TRBJ2-2	-	TRBV6-4	-	TGTGCCAGCAGTGTCGGCAGGTCGAACACCGGGGAGCTGTTTTTT	CASSVGRSNTGELFF
TRBJ1-2	-	TRBV4-3	TRBD1	TGCGCCAGCAGCCCCGGACAGGGGGTAGACTATGGCTACACCTTC	CASSPGQGVDYGYTF
TRBJ2-7	-	TRBV11-2	-	TGTGCCAGCAGCCACGACCTCGGGACGGTCCACGAGCAGTACTTC	CASSHDLGTVHEQYF
TRBJ1-1	few	TRBV7-3	-	TGTGCCAGCAGCTTAAATTGGGGGCTCACTGAAGCTTTCTTT	CASSLNWGLTEAFF
TRBJ1-1	-	TRBV3-1/TRBV3-2	-	TGTGCCAGCAGCCATCCAGAGAGGAACACTGAAGCTTTCTTT	CASSHPERNTEAFF
TRBJ2-3	-	TRBV2	TRBD2	TGTGCCAGTACAATTGGGGCGGGGGGCACAGATACGCAGTATTTT	CASTIGAGGTDTQYF
TRBJ1-2	-	TRBV14	-	TGTGCCAGCAGCCAAGATCTAGGGCCTGGACTTTATGGCTACACCTTC	CASSQDLGPGLYGYTF
TRBJ2-1	-	TRBV10-2	-	TGCGCCAGCAGTGAGTATAGCGGTACAGTTAATGAGCAGTTCTTC	CASSEYSGTVNEQFF
TRBJ1-2	-	TRBV7-9	-	TGTGCCAGCAGCTTAGATAGGGGGAGGAATGGCTACACCTTC	CASSLDRGRNGYTF
TRBJ2-7	-	TRBV27	-	TGTGCCAGCAGTTTCCCCCGACTAGTTTGTACATACGAGCAGTACTTC	CASSFPRLVCTYEQYF
TRBJ2-7	-	TRBV5-1	TRBD1	TGCGCCAGCAGCCTAAACACCGGGACAGGGGGCGAGCAGTACTTC	CASSLNTGTGGEQYF